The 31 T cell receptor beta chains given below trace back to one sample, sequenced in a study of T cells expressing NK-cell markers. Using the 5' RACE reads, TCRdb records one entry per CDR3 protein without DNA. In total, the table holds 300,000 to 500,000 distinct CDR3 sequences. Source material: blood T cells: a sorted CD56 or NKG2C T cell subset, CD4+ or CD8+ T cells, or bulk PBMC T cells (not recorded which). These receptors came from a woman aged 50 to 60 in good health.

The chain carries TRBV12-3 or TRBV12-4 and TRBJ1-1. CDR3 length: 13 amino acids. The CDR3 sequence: CASRDAIYTEAFF.

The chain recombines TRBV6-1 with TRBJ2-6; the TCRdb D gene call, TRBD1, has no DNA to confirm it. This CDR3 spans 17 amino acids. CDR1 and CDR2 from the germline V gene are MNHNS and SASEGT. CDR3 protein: CASSPFGTGVGANVLTF.

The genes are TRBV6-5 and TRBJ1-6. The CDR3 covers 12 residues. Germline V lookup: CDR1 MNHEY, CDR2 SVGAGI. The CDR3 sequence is CASRLVGSPLHF.

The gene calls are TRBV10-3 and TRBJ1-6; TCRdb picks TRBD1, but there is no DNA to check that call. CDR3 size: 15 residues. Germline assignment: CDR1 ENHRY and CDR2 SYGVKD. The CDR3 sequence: CAISEGQGANSPLHF.

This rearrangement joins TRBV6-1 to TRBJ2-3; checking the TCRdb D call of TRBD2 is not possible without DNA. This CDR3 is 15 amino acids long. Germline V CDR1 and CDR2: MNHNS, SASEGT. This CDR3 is CASSDGGGETDTQYF.

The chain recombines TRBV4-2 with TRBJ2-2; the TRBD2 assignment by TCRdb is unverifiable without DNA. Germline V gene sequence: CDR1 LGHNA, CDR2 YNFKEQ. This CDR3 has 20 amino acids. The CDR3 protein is CASSQDWFRTSGVNTGELFF.

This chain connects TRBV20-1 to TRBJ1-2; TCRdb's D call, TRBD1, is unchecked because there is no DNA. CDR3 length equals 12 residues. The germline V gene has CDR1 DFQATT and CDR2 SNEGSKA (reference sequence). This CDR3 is CSALGGFQGYTF.

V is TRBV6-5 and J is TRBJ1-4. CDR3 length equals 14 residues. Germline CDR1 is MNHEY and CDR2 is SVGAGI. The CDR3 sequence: CASRSGLWKEKLFF.

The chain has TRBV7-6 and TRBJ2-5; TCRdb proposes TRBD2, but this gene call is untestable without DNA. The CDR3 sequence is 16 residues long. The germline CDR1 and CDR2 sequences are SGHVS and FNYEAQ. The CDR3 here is CASSSLAGGLRETQYF.

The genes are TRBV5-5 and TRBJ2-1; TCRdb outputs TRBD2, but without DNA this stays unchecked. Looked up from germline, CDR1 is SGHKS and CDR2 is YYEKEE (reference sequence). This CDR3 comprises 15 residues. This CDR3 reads CASSPDFSSYNEQFF.

CDR3 protein: CALRGTGGKEQFF. The rearrangement uses TRBV30 and TRBJ2-1; checking the TCRdb D call of TRBD1 is not possible without DNA. Germline V gene sequence: CDR1 GTSNPN, CDR2 SVGIG (reference sequence). The CDR3 spans 13 residues.

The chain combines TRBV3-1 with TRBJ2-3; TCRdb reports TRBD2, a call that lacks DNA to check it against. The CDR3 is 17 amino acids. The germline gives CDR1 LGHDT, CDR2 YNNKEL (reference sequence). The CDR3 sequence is CASSQGIGAGVPDTQYF.

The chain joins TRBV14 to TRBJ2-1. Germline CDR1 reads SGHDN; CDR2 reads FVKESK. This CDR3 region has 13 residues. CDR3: CASSQERVSEQFF. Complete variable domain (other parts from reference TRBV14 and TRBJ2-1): EAGVTQFPSHSVIEKGQTVTLRCDPISGHDNLYWYRRVMGKEIKFLLHFVKESKQDESGMPNNRFLAERTGGTYSTLKVQPAELEDSGVYFCASSQERVSEQFFGPGTRLTVL.

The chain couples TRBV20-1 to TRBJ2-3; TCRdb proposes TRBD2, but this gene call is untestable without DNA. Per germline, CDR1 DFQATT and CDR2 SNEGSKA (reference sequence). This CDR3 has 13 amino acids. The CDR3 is CSAHLAGRNTQYF.

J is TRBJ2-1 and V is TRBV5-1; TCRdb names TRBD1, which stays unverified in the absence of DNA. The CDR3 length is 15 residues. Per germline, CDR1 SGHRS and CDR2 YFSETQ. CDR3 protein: CASSFRGQGVGEQFF. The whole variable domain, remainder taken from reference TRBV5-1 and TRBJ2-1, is KAGVTQTPRYLIKTRGQQVTLSCSPISGHRSVSWYQQTPGQGLQFLFEYFSETQRNKGNFPGRFSGRQFSNSRSEMNVSTLELGDSALYLCASSFRGQGVGEQFFGPGTRLTVL.

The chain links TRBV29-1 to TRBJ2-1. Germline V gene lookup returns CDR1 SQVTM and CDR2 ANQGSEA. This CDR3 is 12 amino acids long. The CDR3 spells CSVEEQINEQFF.

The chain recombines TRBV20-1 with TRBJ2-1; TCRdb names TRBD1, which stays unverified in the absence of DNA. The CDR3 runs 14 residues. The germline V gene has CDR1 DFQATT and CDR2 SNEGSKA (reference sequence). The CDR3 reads CSARGRDQYNEQFF.

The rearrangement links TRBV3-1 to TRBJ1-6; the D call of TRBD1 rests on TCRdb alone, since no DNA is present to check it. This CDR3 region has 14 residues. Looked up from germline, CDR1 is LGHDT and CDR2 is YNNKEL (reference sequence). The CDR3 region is CASSQTGGNSPLHF.

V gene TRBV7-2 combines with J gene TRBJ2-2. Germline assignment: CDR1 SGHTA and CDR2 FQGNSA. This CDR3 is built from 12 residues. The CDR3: CASSWVDGELFF.

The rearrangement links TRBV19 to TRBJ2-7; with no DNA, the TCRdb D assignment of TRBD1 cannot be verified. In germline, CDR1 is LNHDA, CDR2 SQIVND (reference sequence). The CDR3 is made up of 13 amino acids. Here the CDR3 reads CASKGPAWGEQYF.

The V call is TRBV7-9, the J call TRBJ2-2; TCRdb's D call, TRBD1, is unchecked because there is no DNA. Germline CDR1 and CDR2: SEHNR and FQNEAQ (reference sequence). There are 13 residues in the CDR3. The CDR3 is CASSVLGAGELFF.

CDR3 protein: CASSSGLAGTSTDTQYF. The chain uses TRBV5-1 and TRBJ2-3; lacking DNA, the TRBD2 call made by TCRdb goes unchecked. The CDR3 spans 17 residues. Germline assignment: CDR1 SGHRS and CDR2 YFSETQ.

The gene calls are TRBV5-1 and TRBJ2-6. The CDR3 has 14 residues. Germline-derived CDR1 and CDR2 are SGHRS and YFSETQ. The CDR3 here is CASETYSGANVLTF.

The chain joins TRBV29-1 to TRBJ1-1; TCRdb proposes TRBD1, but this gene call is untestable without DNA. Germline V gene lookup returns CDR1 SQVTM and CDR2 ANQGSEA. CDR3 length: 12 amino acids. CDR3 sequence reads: CSSSQGDTEAFF.

This chain's CDR3 is CASRSWAANPPGNYEQYF. The rearrangement links TRBV27 to TRBJ2-7; no DNA is available, so the TRBD1 call from TCRdb remains unchecked. The CDR3 loop spans 18 amino acids. CDR1 is MNHEY, CDR2 SMNVEV, per germline (reference sequence).

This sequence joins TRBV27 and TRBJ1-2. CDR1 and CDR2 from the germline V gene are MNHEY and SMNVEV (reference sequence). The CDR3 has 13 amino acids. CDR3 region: CASSPSFIVGYTF.

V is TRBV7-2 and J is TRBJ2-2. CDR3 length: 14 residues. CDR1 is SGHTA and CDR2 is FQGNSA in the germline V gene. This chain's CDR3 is CASISHSNTGELFF.

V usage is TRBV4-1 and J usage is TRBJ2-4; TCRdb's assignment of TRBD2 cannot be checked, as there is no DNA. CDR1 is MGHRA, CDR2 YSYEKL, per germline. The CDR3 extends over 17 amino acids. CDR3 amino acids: CASSHKVALEAKNIQYF.

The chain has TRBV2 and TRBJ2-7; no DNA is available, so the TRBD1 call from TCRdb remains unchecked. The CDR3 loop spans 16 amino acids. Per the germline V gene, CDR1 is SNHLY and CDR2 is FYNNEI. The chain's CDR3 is CASSLRRGQGAYEQYF.

CDR3 residues: CASRYTSGNEQFF. The chain uses TRBV7-9 and TRBJ2-1; TCRdb's D gene call, TRBD2, goes unchecked for lack of DNA. Germline V gives CDR1 SEHNR, CDR2 FQNEAQ (reference sequence). The CDR3 has 13 residues.

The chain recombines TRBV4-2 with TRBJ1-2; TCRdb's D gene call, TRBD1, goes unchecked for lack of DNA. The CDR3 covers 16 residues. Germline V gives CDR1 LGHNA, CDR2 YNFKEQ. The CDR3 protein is CASSLEHGDRTGGYTF.